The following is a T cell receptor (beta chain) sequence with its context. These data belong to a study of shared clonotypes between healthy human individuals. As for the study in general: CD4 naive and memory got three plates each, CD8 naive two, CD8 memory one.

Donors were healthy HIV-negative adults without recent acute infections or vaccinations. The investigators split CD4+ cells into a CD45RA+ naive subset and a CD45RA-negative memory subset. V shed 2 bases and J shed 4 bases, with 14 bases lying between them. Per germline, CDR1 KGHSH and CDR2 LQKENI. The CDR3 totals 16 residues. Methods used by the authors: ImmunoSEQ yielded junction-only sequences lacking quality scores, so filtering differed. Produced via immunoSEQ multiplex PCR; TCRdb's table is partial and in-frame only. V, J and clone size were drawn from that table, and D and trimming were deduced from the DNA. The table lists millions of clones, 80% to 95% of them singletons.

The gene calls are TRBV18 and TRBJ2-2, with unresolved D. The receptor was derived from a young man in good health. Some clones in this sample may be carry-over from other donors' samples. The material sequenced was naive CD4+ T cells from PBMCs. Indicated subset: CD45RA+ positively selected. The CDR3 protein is CASSPDALRATGELFF. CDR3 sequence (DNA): TGTGCCAGCTCACCAGACGCTCTACGAGCCACCGGGGAGCTGTTTTTT.